This TCR beta chain was sequenced during a study of cytomegalovirus exposure and HLA in healthy donors. CDR1 is MNHNS, CDR2 SASEGT, per germline. There are 14 residues in the CDR3. Between the trimmed V and J ends, which lost 7 bases and 7 bases, there was a span of 14 bases. This clone appeared a few times. Its antigen is not known. Notes on the study in general: Clusters of TCRs from the first cohort tended to co-occur in the 130 or so validation repertoires (as a later analysis found).

The protocol was immunoSEQ multiplex PCR, while the TCRdb copy is restricted to in-frame clones and leaves out a portion. The sample consists of over 150,000 clones, about nine tenths of them appearing once. Input material: PBMCs. The genes are TRBV6-1 and TRBJ1-6; perhaps TRBD1 as D (5 bases). The sequence was obtained from a woman aged 25 to 39 in good health and CMV-seronegative. Here the CDR3 reads CASMGGVENSPLHF. CDR3 sequence (DNA): TGTGCCAGCATGGGGGGGGTAGAGAATTCACCCCTCCACTTT.